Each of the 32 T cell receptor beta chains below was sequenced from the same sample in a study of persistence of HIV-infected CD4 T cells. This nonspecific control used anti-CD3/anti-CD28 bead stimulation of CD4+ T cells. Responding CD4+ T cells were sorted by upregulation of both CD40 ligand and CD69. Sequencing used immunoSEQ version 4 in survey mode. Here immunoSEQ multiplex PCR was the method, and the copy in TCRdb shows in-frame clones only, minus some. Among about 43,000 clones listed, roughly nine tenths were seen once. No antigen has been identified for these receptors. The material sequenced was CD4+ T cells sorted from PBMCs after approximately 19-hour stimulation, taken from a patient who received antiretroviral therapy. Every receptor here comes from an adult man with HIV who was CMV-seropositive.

CDR3 protein: CASIWDTSAGYTF. The CDR3 DNA follows: TGTGCCAGCATCTGGGACACAAGTGCTGGCTACACCTTC. The V call is TRBV6-6, the J call TRBJ1-2; possibly TRBD1 for D (6 bases). Trimming left V 7 bases short and J 7 bases short, with 16 bases between. Germline V gene sequence: CDR1 MNHNY, CDR2 SVGAGI (reference sequence). The CDR3 consists of 13 residues.

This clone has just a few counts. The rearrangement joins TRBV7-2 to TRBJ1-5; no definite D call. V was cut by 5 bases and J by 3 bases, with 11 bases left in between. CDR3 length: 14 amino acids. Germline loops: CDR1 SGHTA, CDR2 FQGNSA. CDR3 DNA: TGTGCCAGCAGCCCCGTTCCCCTCAATCAGCCCCAGCATTTT. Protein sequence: CASSPVPLNQPQHF.

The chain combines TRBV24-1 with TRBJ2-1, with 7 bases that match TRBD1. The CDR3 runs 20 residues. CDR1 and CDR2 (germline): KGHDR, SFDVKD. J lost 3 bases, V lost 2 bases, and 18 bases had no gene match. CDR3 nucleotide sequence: TGTGCCACCAGTGATTCCGGCCTTAAAACGACAGGGTCTGTCTACAATGAGCAGTTCTTC. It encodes CATSDSGLKTTGSVYNEQFF.

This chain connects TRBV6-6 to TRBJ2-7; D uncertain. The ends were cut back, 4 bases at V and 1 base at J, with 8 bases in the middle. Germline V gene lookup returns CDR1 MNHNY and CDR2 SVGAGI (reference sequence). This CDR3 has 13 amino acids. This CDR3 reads CASSSYRSYEQYF. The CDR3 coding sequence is TGTGCCAGCAGTTCCTACAGATCCTACGAGCAGTACTTC.

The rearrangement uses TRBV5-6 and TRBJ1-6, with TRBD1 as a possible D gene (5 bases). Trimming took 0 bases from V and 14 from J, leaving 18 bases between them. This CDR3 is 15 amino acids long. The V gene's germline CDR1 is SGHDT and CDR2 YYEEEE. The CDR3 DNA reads TGTGCCAGCAGCTTGGCCGGGACGGCTCTCGCGTCCCTCCACTTT. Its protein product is CASSLAGTALASLHF.

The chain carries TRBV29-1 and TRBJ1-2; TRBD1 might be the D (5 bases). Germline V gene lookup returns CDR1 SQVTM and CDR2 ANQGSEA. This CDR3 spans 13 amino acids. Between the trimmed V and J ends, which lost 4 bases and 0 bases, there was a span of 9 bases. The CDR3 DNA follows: TGCAGCGTTGTAATCAGGGCTAACTATGGCTACACCTTC. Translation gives CSVVIRANYGYTF.

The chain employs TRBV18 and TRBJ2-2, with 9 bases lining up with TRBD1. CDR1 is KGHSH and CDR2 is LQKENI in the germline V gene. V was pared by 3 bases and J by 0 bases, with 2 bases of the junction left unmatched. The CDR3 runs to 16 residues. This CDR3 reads CASSPRTGANTGELFF. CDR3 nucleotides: TGTGCCAGCTCACCCAGGACAGGGGCGAACACCGGGGAGCTGTTTTTT.

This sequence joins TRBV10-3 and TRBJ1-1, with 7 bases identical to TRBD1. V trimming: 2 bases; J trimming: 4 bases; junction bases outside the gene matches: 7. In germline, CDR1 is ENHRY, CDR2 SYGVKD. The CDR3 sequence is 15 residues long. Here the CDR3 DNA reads TGTGCCATCAGTGAGAAGACAGGGTCGGGCACTGAAGCTTTCTTT. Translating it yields CAISEKTGSGTEAFF.

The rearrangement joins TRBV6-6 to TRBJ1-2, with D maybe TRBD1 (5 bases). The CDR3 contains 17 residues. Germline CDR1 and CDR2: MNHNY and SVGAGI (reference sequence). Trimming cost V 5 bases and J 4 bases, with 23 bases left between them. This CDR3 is CASSPSNYRMIGYGYTF. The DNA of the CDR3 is TGTGCCAGCAGTCCCTCTAATTACAGGATGATCGGCTATGGCTACACCTTC.

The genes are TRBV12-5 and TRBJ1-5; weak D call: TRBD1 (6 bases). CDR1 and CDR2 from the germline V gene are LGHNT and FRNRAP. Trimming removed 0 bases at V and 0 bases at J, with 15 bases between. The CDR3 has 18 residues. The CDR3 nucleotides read TGTGCTAGTGGTTTGGTAGCTAGGGGGTTTGGTAGCAATCAGCCCCAGCATTTT. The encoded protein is CASGLVARGFGSNQPQHF.

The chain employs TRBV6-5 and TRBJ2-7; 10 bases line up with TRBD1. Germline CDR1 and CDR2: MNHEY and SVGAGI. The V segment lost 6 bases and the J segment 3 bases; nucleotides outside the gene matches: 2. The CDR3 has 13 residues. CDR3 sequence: CASSRDRGYEQYF. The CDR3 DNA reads TGTGCCAGCAGCAGGGACAGGGGCTACGAGCAGTACTTC.

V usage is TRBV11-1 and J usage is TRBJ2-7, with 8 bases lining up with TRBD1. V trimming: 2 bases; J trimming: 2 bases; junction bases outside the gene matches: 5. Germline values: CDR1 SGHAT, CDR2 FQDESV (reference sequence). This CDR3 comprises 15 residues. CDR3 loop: CASSLLGQGAYEQYF. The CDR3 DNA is TGTGCCAGCAGCTTACTAGGACAGGGAGCCTACGAGCAGTACTTC.

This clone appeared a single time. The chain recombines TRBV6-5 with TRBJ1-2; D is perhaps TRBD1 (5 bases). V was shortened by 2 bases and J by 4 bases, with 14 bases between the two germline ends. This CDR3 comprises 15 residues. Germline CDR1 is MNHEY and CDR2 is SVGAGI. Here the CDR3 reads CASSYATPGLYGYTF. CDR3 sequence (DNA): TGTGCCAGCAGTTACGCCACCCCAGGGCTCTATGGCTACACCTTC.

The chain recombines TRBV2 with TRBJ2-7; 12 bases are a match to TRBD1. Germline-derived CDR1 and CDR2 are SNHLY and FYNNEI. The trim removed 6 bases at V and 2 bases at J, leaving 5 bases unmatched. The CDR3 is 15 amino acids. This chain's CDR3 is CASSAGQGATYEQYF. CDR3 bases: TGTGCCAGCAGCGCGGGACAGGGGGCAACCTACGAGCAGTACTTC.

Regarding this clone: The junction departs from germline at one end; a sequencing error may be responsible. CDR3 sequence: CAGRGTGGNQPQHF. CDR3 sequence (DNA): TGTGCCGGCAGGGGGACAGGGGGAAATCAGCCCCAGCATTTT. The V gene is TRBV25-1, the J gene TRBJ1-5; 11 bases map to TRBD1. CDR3 length equals 14 residues. The germline V gene has CDR1 MGHDK and CDR2 SYGVNS.

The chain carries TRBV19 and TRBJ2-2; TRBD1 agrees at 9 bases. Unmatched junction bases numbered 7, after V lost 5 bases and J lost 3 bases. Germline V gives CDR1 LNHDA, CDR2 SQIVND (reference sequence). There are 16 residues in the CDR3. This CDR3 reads CASSSHRGQDTGELFF. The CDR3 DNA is TGTGCCAGTAGTTCGCACAGGGGGCAAGACACCGGGGAGCTGTTTTTT.

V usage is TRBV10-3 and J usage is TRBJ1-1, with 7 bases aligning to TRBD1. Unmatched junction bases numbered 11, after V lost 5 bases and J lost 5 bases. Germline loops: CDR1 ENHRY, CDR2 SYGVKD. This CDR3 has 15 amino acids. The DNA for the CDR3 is TGTGCCATCAGTTCTACTGAGGGGGCTGAAACTGAAGCTTTCTTT. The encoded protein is CAISSTEGAETEAFF.

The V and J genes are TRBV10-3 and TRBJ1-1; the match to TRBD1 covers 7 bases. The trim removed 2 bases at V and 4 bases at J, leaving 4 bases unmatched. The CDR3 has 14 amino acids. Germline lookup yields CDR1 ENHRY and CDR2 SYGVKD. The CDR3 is CAISEATGVTEAFF. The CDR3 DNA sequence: TGTGCCATCAGTGAGGCCACAGGGGTCACTGAAGCTTTCTTT.

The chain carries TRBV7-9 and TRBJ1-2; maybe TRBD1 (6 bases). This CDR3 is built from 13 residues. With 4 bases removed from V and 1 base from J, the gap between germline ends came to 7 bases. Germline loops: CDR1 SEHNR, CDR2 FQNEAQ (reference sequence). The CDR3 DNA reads TGTGCCAGCAGCTCAGGGGTTAACTATGGCTACACCTTC. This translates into CASSSGVNYGYTF. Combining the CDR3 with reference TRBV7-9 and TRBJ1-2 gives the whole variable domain DTGVSQNPRHKITKRGQNVTFRCDPISEHNRLYWYRQTLGQGPEFLTYFQNEAQLEKSRLLSDRFSAERPKGSFSTLEIQRTEQGDSAMYLCASSSGVNYGYTFGSGTRLTVV.

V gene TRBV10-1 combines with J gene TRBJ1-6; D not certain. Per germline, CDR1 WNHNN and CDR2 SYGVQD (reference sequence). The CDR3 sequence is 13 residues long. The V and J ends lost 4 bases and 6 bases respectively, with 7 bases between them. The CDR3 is CASSGSPNSPLHF. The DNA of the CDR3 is TGCGCCAGCAGTGGCAGCCCTAATTCACCCCTCCACTTT.

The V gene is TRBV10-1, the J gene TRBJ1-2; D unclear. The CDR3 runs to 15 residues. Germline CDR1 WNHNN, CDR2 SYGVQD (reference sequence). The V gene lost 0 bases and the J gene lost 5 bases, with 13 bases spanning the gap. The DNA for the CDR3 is TGCGCCAGCAGTGAGTCTAAGGCCGATGGGTATGGCTACACCTTC. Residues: CASSESKADGYGYTF.

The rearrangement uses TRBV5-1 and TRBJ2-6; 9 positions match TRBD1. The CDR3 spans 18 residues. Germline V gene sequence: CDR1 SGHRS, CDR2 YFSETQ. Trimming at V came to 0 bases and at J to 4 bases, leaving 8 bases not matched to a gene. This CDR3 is CASSLGTGAFLGANVLTF. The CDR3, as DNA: TGCGCCAGCAGCTTGGGGACAGGGGCCTTTTTGGGGGCCAACGTCCTGACTTTC.

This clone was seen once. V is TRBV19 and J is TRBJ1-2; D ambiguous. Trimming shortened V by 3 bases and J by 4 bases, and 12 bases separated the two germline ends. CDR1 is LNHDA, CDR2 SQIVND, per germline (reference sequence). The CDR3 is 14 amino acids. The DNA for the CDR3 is TGTGCCAGTAGTATCCCAGGTGTGAGCTATGGCTACACCTTC. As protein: CASSIPGVSYGYTF.

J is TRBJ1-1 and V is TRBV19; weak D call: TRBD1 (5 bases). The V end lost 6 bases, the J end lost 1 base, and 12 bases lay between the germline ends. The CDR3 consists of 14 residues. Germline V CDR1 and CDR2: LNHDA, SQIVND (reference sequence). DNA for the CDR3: TGTGCCAGTAGAGTCCAGGGCGCGAACACTGAAGCTTTCTTT. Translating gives CASRVQGANTEAFF.

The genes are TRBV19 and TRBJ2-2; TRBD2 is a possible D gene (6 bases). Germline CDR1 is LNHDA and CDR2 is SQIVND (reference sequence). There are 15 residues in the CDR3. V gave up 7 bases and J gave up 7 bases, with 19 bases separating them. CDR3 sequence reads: CASKVAGLQGGELFF. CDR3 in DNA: TGTGCCAGTAAAGTCGCGGGGCTTCAGGGCGGGGAGCTGTTTTTT.

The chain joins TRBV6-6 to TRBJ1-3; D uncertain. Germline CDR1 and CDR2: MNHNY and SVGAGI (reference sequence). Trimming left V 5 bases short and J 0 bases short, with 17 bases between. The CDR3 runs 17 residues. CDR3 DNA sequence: TGTGCCAGCAGTCCCTCTCCCGGGGTCTACTCTGGAAACACCATATATTTT. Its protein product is CASSPSPGVYSGNTIYF.

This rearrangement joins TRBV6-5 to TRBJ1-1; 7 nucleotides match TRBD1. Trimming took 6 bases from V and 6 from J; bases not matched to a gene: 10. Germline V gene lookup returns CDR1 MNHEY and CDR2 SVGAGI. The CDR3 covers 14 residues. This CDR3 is CASRPGQRLSEAFF. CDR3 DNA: TGTGCCAGCAGGCCGGGACAGCGTTTGTCTGAAGCTTTCTTT.

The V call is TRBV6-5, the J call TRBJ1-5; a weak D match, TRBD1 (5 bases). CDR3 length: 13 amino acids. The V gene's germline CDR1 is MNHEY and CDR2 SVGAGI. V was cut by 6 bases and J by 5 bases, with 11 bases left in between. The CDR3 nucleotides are TGTGCCAGCAGCTCCAGGGATGATCAGCCCCAGCATTTT. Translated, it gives CASSSRDDQPQHF.

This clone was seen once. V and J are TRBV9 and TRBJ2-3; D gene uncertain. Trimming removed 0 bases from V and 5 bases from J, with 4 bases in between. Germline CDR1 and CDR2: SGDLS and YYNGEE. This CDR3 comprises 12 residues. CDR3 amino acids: CASSVDRDTQYF. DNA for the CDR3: TGTGCCAGCAGCGTAGATAGAGATACGCAGTATTTT.

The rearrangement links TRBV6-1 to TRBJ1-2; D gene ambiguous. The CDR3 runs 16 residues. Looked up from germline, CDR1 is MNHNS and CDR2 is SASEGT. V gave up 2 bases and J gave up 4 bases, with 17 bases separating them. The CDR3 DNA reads TGTGCCAGCAGTGAACTAGGACCCAACTCGGGCTATGGCTACACCTTC. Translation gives CASSELGPNSGYGYTF.

The CDR3 DNA follows: TGTGCCAGCAGTCGTGGTCGTTCGGGACAGGACAATGAGCAGTTCTTC. It is translated as CASSRGRSGQDNEQFF. The V gene is TRBV2, the J gene TRBJ2-1; 8 bases agree with TRBD1. Looked up from germline, CDR1 is SNHLY and CDR2 is FYNNEI. This CDR3 contains 16 residues. Trimming took 5 bases from V and 5 from J; bases not matched to a gene: 11.

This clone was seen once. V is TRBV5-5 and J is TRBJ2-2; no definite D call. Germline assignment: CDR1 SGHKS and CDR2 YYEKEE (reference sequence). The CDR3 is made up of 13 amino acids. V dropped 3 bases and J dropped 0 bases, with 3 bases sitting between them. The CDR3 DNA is TGTGCCAGCAGCTCGACGAACACCGGGGAGCTGTTTTTT. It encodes CASSSTNTGELFF.